This T cell receptor beta chain was identified during a study of blood T cells in healthy people across ages. Primers used in a second PCR of about 7 to 12 cycles were a sample-barcoded 5' primer and a J-beta primer mix. Each cDNA molecule, via a template-switch adaptor with 12 random nucleotides, was tagged. TCRdb analysed the 5' RACE reads with MiXCR anew, one entry per CDR3 protein. Among about a million distinct CDR3 sequences listed, 35% to 40% were seen once. Study results and limitations: Nothing was known about donor CMV status, and this possibly confounded expanded clonotype changes. One million T cells yielded diversity estimates that were considered underestimates.

A word on this clonotype: Antigen specificity is unknown.

This CDR3 is built from 17 residues. V lost 4 bases, J lost 0 bases, and 5 bases stayed unmatched. The germline gives CDR1 SGHRS, CDR2 YFSETQ. PBMCs were isolated at a quantity of at least 6.5 million per sample. The chain couples TRBV5-1 to TRBJ1-6; 9 bases agree with TRBD1. The sequenced sample consisted of blood. This TCR derives from a man aged 18 to 29 in good health. The CDR3 region has the DNA TGCGCCAGCAGCCCATGGACAGGGGACTCCTATAATTCACCCCTCCACTTT. It encodes CASSPWTGDSYNSPLHF.